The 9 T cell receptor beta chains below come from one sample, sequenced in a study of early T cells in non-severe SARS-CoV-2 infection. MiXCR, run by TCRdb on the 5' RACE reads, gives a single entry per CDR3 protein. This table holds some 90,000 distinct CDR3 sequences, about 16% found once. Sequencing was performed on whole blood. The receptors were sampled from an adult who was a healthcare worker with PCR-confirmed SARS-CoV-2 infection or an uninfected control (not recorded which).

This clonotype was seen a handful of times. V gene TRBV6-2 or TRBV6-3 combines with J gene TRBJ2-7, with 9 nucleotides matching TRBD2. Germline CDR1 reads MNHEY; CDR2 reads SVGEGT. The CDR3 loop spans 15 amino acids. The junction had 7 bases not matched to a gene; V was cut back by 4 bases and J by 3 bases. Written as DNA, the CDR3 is TGTGCCAGCAGTTCGGGGACTAGCCCGGTCTACGAGCAGTACTTC. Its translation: CASSSGTSPVYEQYF.

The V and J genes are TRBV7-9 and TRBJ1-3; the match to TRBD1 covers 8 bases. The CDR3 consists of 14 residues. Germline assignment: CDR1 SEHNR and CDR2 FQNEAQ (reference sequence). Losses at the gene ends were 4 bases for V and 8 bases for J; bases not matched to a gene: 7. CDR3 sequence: CASSSQGALDTIYF. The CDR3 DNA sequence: TGTGCCAGCAGCTCCCAGGGGGCTTTGGACACCATATATTTT. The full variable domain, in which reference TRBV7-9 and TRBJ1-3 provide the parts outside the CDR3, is DTGVSQNPRHKITKRGQNVTFRCDPISEHNRLYWYRQTLGQGPEFLTYFQNEAQLEKSRLLSDRFSAERPKGSFSTLEIQRTEQGDSAMYLCASSSQGALDTIYFGEGSWLTVV.

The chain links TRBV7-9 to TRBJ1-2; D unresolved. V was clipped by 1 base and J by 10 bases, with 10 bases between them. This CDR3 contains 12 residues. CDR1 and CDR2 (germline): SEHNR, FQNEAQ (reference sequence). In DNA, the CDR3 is TGTGCCAGCAGCTTAGAAAAGGCCCCCTACACCTTC. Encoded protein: CASSLEKAPYTF.

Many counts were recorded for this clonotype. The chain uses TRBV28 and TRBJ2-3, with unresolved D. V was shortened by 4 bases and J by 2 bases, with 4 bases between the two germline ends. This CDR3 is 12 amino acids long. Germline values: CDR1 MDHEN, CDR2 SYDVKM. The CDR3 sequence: CASSSHTDTQYF. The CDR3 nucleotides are TGTGCCAGCAGTTCTCACACAGATACGCAGTATTTT. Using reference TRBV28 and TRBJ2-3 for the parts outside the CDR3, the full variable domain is DVKVTQSSRYLVKRTGEKVFLECVQDMDHENMFWYRQDPGLGLRLIYFSYDVKMKEKGDIPEGYSVSREKKERFSLILESASTNQTSMYLCASSSHTDTQYFGPGTRLTVL.

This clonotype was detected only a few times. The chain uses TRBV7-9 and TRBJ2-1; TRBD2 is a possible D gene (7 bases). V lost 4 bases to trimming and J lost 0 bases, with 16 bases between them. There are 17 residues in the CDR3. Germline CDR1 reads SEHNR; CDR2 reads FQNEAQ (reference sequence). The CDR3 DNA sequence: TGTGCCAGCAGCTCCCGGGGGGCAGCGAGCTCCTACAATGAGCAGTTCTTC. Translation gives CASSSRGAASSYNEQFF.

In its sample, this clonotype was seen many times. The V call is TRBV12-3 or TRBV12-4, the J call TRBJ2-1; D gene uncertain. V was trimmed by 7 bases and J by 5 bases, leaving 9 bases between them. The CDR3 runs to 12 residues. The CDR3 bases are TGTGCCAGCATGGGTGAAAACAATGAGCAGTTCTTC. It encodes CASMGENNEQFF.

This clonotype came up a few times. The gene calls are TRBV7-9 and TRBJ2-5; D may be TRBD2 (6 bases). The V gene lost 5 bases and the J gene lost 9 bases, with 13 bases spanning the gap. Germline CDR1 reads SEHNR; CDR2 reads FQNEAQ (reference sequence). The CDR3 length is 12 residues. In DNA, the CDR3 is TGTGCCAGCAGCCAACCGGGGGTCCCCCAGTACTTC. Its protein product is CASSQPGVPQYF. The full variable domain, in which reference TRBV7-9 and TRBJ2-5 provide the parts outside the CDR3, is DTGVSQNPRHKITKRGQNVTFRCDPISEHNRLYWYRQTLGQGPEFLTYFQNEAQLEKSRLLSDRFSAERPKGSFSTLEIQRTEQGDSAMYLCASSQPGVPQYFGPGTRLLVL.

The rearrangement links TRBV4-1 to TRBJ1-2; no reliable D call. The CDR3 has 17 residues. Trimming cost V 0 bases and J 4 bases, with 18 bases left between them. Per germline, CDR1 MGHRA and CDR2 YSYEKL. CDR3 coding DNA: TGCGCCAGCAGCCAAGATGGCGGCCCATCAAATGTCTATGGCTACACCTTC. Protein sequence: CASSQDGGPSNVYGYTF.

Here the CDR3 reads CASSLQLGPGGQFSYEQYF. DNA of the CDR3: TGTGCCAGCAGTTTACAGCTTGGTCCGGGCGGCCAATTCTCCTACGAGCAGTACTTC. This rearrangement joins TRBV28 to TRBJ2-7; D call uncertain. V was trimmed by 2 bases and J by 0 bases, leaving 23 bases between them. Germline CDR1 MDHEN, CDR2 SYDVKM. The CDR3 loop spans 19 amino acids.